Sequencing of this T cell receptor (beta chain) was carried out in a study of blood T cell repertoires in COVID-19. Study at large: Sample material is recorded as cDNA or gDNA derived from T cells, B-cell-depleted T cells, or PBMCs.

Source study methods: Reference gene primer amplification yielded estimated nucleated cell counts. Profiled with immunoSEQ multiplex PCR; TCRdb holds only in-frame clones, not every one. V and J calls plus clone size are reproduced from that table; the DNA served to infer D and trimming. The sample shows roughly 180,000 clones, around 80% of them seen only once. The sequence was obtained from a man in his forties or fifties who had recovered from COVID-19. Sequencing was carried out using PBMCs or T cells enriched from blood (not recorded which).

In DNA form, the CDR3 reads TGTGCCAGAAGCCCAGGGGGTAACTATGGCTACACCTTC. It encodes CARSPGGNYGYTF. The V gene is TRBV7-5, the J gene TRBJ1-2; TRBD1, as called in the table, went unchecked against the DNA. TRBV7-5 is marked as a pseudogene. The CDR3 is 13 amino acids.